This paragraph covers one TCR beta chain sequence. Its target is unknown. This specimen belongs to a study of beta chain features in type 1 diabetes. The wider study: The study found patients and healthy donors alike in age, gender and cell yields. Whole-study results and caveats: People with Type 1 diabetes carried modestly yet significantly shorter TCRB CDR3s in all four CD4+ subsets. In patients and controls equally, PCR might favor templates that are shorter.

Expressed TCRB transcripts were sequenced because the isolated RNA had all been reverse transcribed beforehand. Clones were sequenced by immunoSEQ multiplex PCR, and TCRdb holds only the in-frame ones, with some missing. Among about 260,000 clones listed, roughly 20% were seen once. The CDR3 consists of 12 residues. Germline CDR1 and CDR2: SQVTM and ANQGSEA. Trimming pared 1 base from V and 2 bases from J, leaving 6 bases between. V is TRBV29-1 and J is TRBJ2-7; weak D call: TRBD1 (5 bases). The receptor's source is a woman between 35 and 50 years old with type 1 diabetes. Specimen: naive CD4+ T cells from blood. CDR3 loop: CSVEVTAYEQYF. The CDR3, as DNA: TGCAGCGTTGAAGTGACAGCCTACGAGCAGTACTTC.